This record concerns one TCR beta chain sequence. As yet, its antigen is unknown. Drawing of blood for sampling happened at baseline, at cycle 4 day 1, and at cycle 7 day 1. The data were produced by immunoSEQ multiplex PCR, yet TCRdb's version contains in-frame clones alone and is incomplete. The sample has some 100,000 clones; roughly nine tenths are singletons. CDR3 length: 15 amino acids. Germline assignment: CDR1 MDHEN and CDR2 SYDVKM. Trimming took 3 bases from V and 1 from J, leaving 12 bases between them. This sample stems from a study of OX40 agonist ivuxolimab in advanced cancers. Across the study: The diagnoses of dose-escalation patients were hepatocellular carcinoma, melanoma, renal cell or head and neck cancer. General study results and limits: At doses 0.1 to 3.0 mg/kg, CD4+ and CD8+ clones expanded.

This clonotype was obtained from an adult with an advanced solid tumor such as melanoma, head and neck, liver or kidney cancer. This specimen consisted of CD4+ or CD8+ T cells sorted from blood, obtained in a trial of the OX40 agonist ivuxolimab. J is TRBJ2-5 and V is TRBV28; no clear D. CDR3 in amino acids: CASSLGRGIQETQYF. The CDR3 coding sequence is TGTGCCAGCAGTTTGGGCCGCGGTATCCAAGAGACCCAGTACTTC.